The 18 T cell receptor beta chains below come from one sample, sequenced in a study of early T cells in non-severe SARS-CoV-2 infection. MiXCR was run by TCRdb on the 5' RACE reads, yielding one entry per CDR3 protein. The sample includes around 80,000 distinct CDR3 sequences, approximately 14% of them seen just once. Sequencing used whole blood. The receptors were gathered from an adult who was a healthcare worker with PCR-confirmed SARS-CoV-2 infection or an uninfected control (not recorded which).

The rearrangement joins TRBV5-4 to TRBJ1-2; D gene ambiguous. V was clipped by 3 bases and J by 1 base, with 13 bases between them. CDR3 length: 15 residues. CDR1 is SGHNT, CDR2 YYREEE, per germline (reference sequence). CDR3 sequence (DNA): TGTGCCAGCAGCTCAGCCGGCTTTTATAACTATGGCTACACCTTC. Amino acids: CASSSAGFYNYGYTF.

This clonotype was seen more than once but under ten times. The J gene is TRBJ1-1, the V gene TRBV3-1; D is ambiguous. Germline assignment: CDR1 LGHDT and CDR2 YNNKEL (reference sequence). The V gene lost 2 bases and the J gene lost 4 bases, with 5 bases spanning the gap. The CDR3 has 12 amino acids. CDR3 residues: CASSQISTEAFF. DNA for the CDR3: TGTGCCAGCAGCCAAATTAGCACTGAAGCTTTCTTT.

This clonotype was seen ten or more times. The rearrangement uses TRBV10-3 and TRBJ1-1, with D possibly TRBD1 on 6 matching bases. Germline CDR1 reads ENHRY; CDR2 reads SYGVKD. This CDR3 is built from 13 residues. V shed 2 bases and J shed 7 bases, with 11 bases lying between them. CDR3 loop: CAISEGGQFEAFF. The CDR3 DNA follows: TGTGCCATCAGTGAGGGGGGGCAGTTTGAAGCTTTCTTT.

The CDR3 here is CASSYRGAGQAEAFF. The CDR3 DNA is TGTGCCAGCAGTTACCGGGGCGCGGGACAGGCTGAAGCTTTCTTT. The gene calls are TRBV6-2 or TRBV6-3 and TRBJ1-1; 8 nucleotides align to TRBD1. Germline CDR1 is MNHEY and CDR2 is SVGEGT. This CDR3 is 15 amino acids long. The V gene end was trimmed by 2 bases and the J gene end by 6 bases; junction bases not matched to a gene: 8.

As concerns this clonotype: At one of its ends the junction is not consistent with the germline gene, which may arise from a read error. The V gene is TRBV5-1, the J gene TRBJ1-4, with a possible D match to TRBD1 (5 bases). CDR3 length: 15 amino acids. Germline V CDR1 and CDR2: SGHRS, YFSETQ. For the CDR3, the DNA is TGCGCCAGCAGCTTGCATGGCAGGGCTAACGAAAAACTGTTTTTT. This sequence encodes CASSLHGRANEKLFF.

V and J are TRBV7-9 and TRBJ1-2, with 7 positions matching TRBD1. Trimming took 6 bases from V and 0 from J; bases not matched to a gene: 13. CDR1 and CDR2 (germline): SEHNR, FQNEAQ (reference sequence). This CDR3 has 17 amino acids. CDR3 nucleotides: TGTGCCAGCAGTTCCTTAAGAAAACAGGGGTCTAACTATGGCTACACCTTC. As protein: CASSSLRKQGSNYGYTF.

In its sample, this clonotype was seen a few times. The chain combines TRBV20-1 with TRBJ1-5, with TRBD1 matching 7 bases. CDR1 is DFQATT, CDR2 SNEGSKA, per germline (reference sequence). This CDR3 has 13 amino acids. The V segment lost 6 bases and the J segment 7 bases; nucleotides outside the gene matches: 9. The CDR3 nucleotides are TGCAGTGCGAACCAGGGGGGGGGCCAGCCCCAGCATTTT. Protein product: CSANQGGGQPQHF.

The chain carries TRBV20-1 and TRBJ2-7, with D maybe TRBD2 (6 bases). Trimming removed 6 bases from V and 1 base from J, with 16 bases in between. The CDR3 length is 14 residues. Germline values: CDR1 DFQATT, CDR2 SNEGSKA (reference sequence). In DNA, the CDR3 is TGCAGTGCGACACGCGGGACGCAGTCCTACGAGCAGTACTTC. Amino acids: CSATRGTQSYEQYF.

There are a few counts of this clonotype. This sequence joins TRBV6-5 and TRBJ1-1; tentative D call: TRBD1 (5 bases). This CDR3 is 15 amino acids long. V was trimmed by 6 bases and J by 1 base, leaving 15 bases between them. Germline lookup yields CDR1 MNHEY and CDR2 SVGAGI. CDR3 amino acids: CASRPGGSPNTEAFF. The DNA for the CDR3 is TGTGCCAGCAGGCCGGGGGGATCACCGAACACTGAAGCTTTCTTT.

This clonotype was seen a few times. CDR3 sequence reads: CSVPHSGVYNEQFF. As DNA, the CDR3 is TGCAGCGTCCCCCACAGTGGAGTGTACAATGAGCAGTTCTTC. V gene TRBV29-1 combines with J gene TRBJ2-1; D is unclear. Per the germline V gene, CDR1 is SQVTM and CDR2 is ANQGSEA. Trimming took off 6 bases at V and 4 bases at J, with 16 bases between the two ends. CDR3 size: 14 residues.

This clonotype has a handful of counts. V is TRBV5-6 and J is TRBJ2-5, with 9 bases identical to TRBD1. CDR1 and CDR2 from the germline V gene are SGHDT and YYEEEE. This CDR3 region has 16 residues. The V segment lost 4 bases and the J segment 2 bases; nucleotides outside the gene matches: 9. This CDR3 is CASSSGTGILQETQYF. The CDR3 nucleotides are TGTGCCAGCAGCAGTGGGACAGGGATCCTACAAGAGACCCAGTACTTC.

This clonotype was recorded a few times. CDR3 nucleotides: TGTGCCAGCGGGGGACAGGGTTTAGATACGCAGTATTTT. Translated: CASGGQGLDTQYF. The rearrangement joins TRBV2 to TRBJ2-3, with 9 bases matching TRBD1. This CDR3 has 13 amino acids. The germline V gene has CDR1 SNHLY and CDR2 FYNNEI. V lost 8 bases and J lost 5; bases outside the gene matches: 5.

This clonotype was recorded at least ten times. V gene TRBV20-1 combines with J gene TRBJ2-1; the match to TRBD2 covers 7 bases. CDR1 is DFQATT and CDR2 is SNEGSKA in the germline V gene (reference sequence). V was clipped by 5 bases and J by 5 bases; unmatched bases: 12. The CDR3 is 15 amino acids. The CDR3 sequence is CSAFHQGLPHNEQFF. The DNA of the CDR3 is TGCAGTGCTTTCCACCAGGGACTACCTCACAATGAGCAGTTCTTC.

The chain uses TRBV20-1 and TRBJ2-5, with TRBD2 matching 9 bases. Looked up from germline, CDR1 is DFQATT and CDR2 is SNEGSKA (reference sequence). The V segment lost 4 bases and the J segment 4 bases; nucleotides outside the gene matches: 7. The CDR3 loop spans 14 amino acids. Here the CDR3 DNA reads TGCAGTGCTATCAAGCGGGGGGCCCCAGAGACCCAGTACTTC. This gives the protein CSAIKRGAPETQYF.

This clonotype was found many times. The junction departs from the called germline gene at one end, perhaps through a read error. The J gene is TRBJ2-1, the V gene TRBV7-7, with unresolved D. Germline assignment: CDR1 SSHAT and CDR2 FNYEAQ (reference sequence). This CDR3 has 15 residues. For the CDR3, the DNA is TGTGCTAGCAGCTTAGGAGACGGCCCACACAATGAGCAGTTCTTC. As protein: CASSLGDGPHNEQFF.

J is TRBJ2-7 and V is TRBV6-5, with D tentatively TRBD2 (6 bases). CDR1 and CDR2 (germline): MNHEY, SVGAGI. Trimming stripped 4 bases from V and 2 bases from J, with 12 bases between. The CDR3 totals 14 residues. The CDR3 sequence is CASSSAGGPYEQYF. CDR3 DNA: TGTGCCAGCAGTTCCGCCGGGGGACCCTACGAGCAGTACTTC.

This clonotype was seen a handful of times. V and J are TRBV30 and TRBJ1-5; no firm D call. The ends were cut back, 0 bases at V and 2 bases at J, with 8 bases in the middle. The germline gives CDR1 GTSNPN, CDR2 SVGIG (reference sequence). CDR3 length: 14 residues. CDR3: CAWSVLQGNQPQHF. The CDR3 DNA is TGTGCCTGGAGTGTTCTCCAGGGCAATCAGCCCCAGCATTTT.

This clonotype has ten or more counts. The V call is TRBV3-1, the J call TRBJ2-6; no reliable D call. The CDR3 consists of 16 residues. The V gene lost 5 bases and the J gene lost 4 bases, with 15 bases spanning the gap. Germline-derived CDR1 and CDR2 are LGHDT and YNNKEL (reference sequence). The CDR3 sequence is CASSARTRRGANVLTF. The CDR3 nucleotides read TGTGCCAGCAGCGCTAGGACCCGCCGCGGGGCCAACGTCCTGACTTTC.